One sample yielded the 17 T cell receptor beta chains listed below, sequenced in a study of post-analysis software for immune sequencing data. Tagging with unique molecular identifiers was a feature of the TCR beta cDNA libraries. TCRdb passed the PCR reads through MiXCR, listing each CDR3 protein once. The table includes about 430,000 distinct CDR3 sequences, roughly 38% detected once. The antigens for these receptors are not known. Points from the study as a whole: Relative to controls, patients had about 5 TRBV segments at higher frequency, with TRBV5-6, TRBV5-1 and TRBV20-1 among these.

Material for sequencing was blood. These receptors were obtained from a girl aged 2-15 years with multiple sclerosis.

This clonotype occurred a few times. The V call is TRBV7-2, the J call TRBJ2-1; a weak D match, TRBD2 (6 bases). Trimming removed 5 bases from V and 4 bases from J, with 21 bases in between. Germline values: CDR1 SGHTA, CDR2 FQGNSA. The CDR3 is made up of 17 amino acids. The CDR3 DNA reads TGTGCCAGCAGCCTCCTCGCCACTAGCAACCTATACAATGAGCAGTTCTTC. It is translated as CASSLLATSNLYNEQFF.

The rearrangement uses TRBV20-1 and TRBJ1-1; D uncertain. V lost 2 bases, J lost 1 base, and 11 bases lay in between. Germline-derived CDR1 and CDR2 are DFQATT and SNEGSKA (reference sequence). The CDR3 is 14 residues long. CDR3 sequence: CSARRLSGNTEAFF. DNA of the CDR3: TGCAGTGCTAGAAGACTCAGCGGGAACACTGAAGCTTTCTTT.

The chain employs TRBV7-6 and TRBJ1-1; 8 nucleotides match TRBD1. V shed 3 bases, J shed 1 base, and the junction held 4 bases outside the gene matches. The CDR3 consists of 15 residues. Germline-derived CDR1 and CDR2 are SGHVS and FNYEAQ. The CDR3 sequence is CASSFQTGGNTEAFF. The CDR3, as DNA: TGTGCCAGCAGCTTCCAAACAGGGGGGAACACTGAAGCTTTCTTT.

This rearrangement joins TRBV29-1 to TRBJ1-5; TRBD1 matches 9 bases. The J segment lost 6 bases and the V segment lost 6 bases, leaving 9 bases of the junction unmatched. Germline V gives CDR1 SQVTM, CDR2 ANQGSEA. The CDR3 is 14 residues long. The CDR3 DNA is TGCAGCGTGGCTCCGGGACAGGGTGGTCAGCCCCAGCATTTT. It codes for CSVAPGQGGQPQHF. Full variable domain (missing parts from reference TRBV29-1 and TRBJ1-5): SAVISQKPSRDICQRGTSLTIQCQVDSQVTMMFWYRQQPGQSLTLIATANQGSEATYESGFVIDKFPISRPNLTFSTLTVSNMSPEDSSIYLCSVAPGQGGQPQHFGDGTRLSIL.

This chain joins TRBV9 and TRBJ2-3; 8 bases agree with TRBD1. The germline CDR1 and CDR2 sequences are SGDLS and YYNGEE. This CDR3 has 16 amino acids. V shed 0 bases, J shed 0 bases, and the junction held 3 bases outside the gene matches. In nucleotides, the CDR3 is TGTGCCAGCAGCGTAGCCGGGACAGGCAGCACAGATACGCAGTATTTT. Its protein is CASSVAGTGSTDTQYF.

V and J are TRBV4-3 and TRBJ2-1; 8 bases fit TRBD2. This CDR3 has 15 amino acids. V lost 3 bases to trimming and J lost 4 bases; unmatched junction nucleotides: 5. The V gene's germline CDR1 is LGHNA and CDR2 YSLEER. The CDR3 sequence: CASSHGGRNYNEQFF. The DNA of the CDR3 is TGCGCCAGCAGCCATGGCGGGAGGAATTACAATGAGCAGTTCTTC.

This clonotype was counted a few times. The chain carries TRBV4-1 and TRBJ1-1; D may be TRBD1 (6 bases). CDR3 length equals 16 residues. Germline V lookup: CDR1 MGHRA, CDR2 YSYEKL. The V and J ends lost 1 base and 4 bases respectively, with 16 bases between them. CDR3 sequence reads: CASSQVRGQMSTEAFF. CDR3 DNA sequence: TGCGCCAGCAGCCAAGTACGGGGGCAGATGAGCACTGAAGCTTTCTTT.

V and J are TRBV27 and TRBJ1-5, with D unclear. This CDR3 has 15 amino acids. CDR1 MNHEY and CDR2 SMNVEV come from the germline V gene (reference sequence). Trimming stripped 4 bases from V and 0 bases from J, with 10 bases between. CDR3 protein: CASSSSSYSNQPQHF. The CDR3 DNA follows: TGTGCCAGCAGTTCTTCAAGTTATAGCAATCAGCCCCAGCATTTT.

This clonotype was seen at least ten times. The J gene is TRBJ2-5, the V gene TRBV7-2; 7 nucleotides line up with TRBD1. Trimming at V came to 5 bases and at J to 2 bases, leaving 5 bases not matched to a gene. The CDR3 is 14 residues long. Germline-derived CDR1 and CDR2 are SGHTA and FQGNSA. The DNA of the CDR3 is TGTGCCAGCAGCCGGGGACAGTTACAAGAGACCCAGTACTTC. It codes for CASSRGQLQETQYF.

The V and J genes are TRBV29-1 and TRBJ1-1; D gene ambiguous. The CDR3 extends over 13 amino acids. The germline CDR1 and CDR2 sequences are SQVTM and ANQGSEA. V was pared by 4 bases and J by 1 base, with 10 bases between. CDR3 sequence reads: CSVVVSRNTEAFF. The CDR3 DNA sequence: TGCAGCGTTGTGGTATCGAGGAACACTGAAGCTTTCTTT.

The chain is built from TRBV5-1 and TRBJ2-5; 10 bases map to TRBD2. This CDR3 spans 17 amino acids. Trimming removed 4 bases from V and 1 base from J; junction bases left unmatched: 10. Looked up from germline, CDR1 is SGHRS and CDR2 is YFSETQ. CDR3 DNA sequence: TGCGCCAGCAGCACACTAGCGGGGACGATCACCCAAGAGACCCAGTACTTC. The encoded protein is CASSTLAGTITQETQYF.

This rearrangement joins TRBV12-3 or TRBV12-4 to TRBJ2-1; tentatively, D is TRBD2 (5 bases). V was trimmed by 2 bases and J by 0 bases, leaving 11 bases between them. The CDR3 length is 16 residues. The CDR3 nucleotides are TGTGCCAGCAGTTTATGGGGAGAGAGCTCCTACAATGAGCAGTTCTTC. Residues: CASSLWGESSYNEQFF.

This clonotype was picked up a small number of times. The chain couples TRBV20-1 to TRBJ2-4, with no clear D. TRBJ2-7 matches the DNA end more closely, so the J call is doubtful. Germline assignment: CDR1 DFQATT and CDR2 SNEGSKA (reference sequence). This CDR3 is 13 amino acids long. The CDR3 reads CSAPPDGLYEQYF. Here the CDR3 DNA reads TGCAGTGCTCCACCCGACGGCCTCTACGAGCAGTACTTC.

The CDR3 DNA is TGTGCCAGCAGCCAATTGGATCGGACAGTGTACTACGAGCAGTACTTC. Protein sequence: CASSQLDRTVYYEQYF. This rearrangement joins TRBV16 to TRBJ2-7; TRBD1 might be the D (6 bases). The CDR3 covers 16 residues. V lost 1 base and J 3 bases, leaving 16 bases between the germline ends. The germline gives CDR1 KGHSY, CDR2 FQNENV.

This clonotype came up a few times. J is TRBJ1-6 and V is TRBV20-1; the match to TRBD1 covers 9 bases. From germline, CDR1 is DFQATT and CDR2 SNEGSKA (reference sequence). V dropped 7 bases and J dropped 7; count of bases not matched to a gene: 14. The CDR3 is 16 residues long. CDR3 sequence: CSVKPGTGFINSPLHF. CDR3 nucleotide sequence: TGCAGTGTCAAACCCGGGACAGGGTTTATCAATTCACCCCTCCACTTT.

The chain has TRBV28 and TRBJ2-7, with D tentatively TRBD2 (5 bases). This CDR3 region has 15 residues. CDR1 and CDR2 from the germline V gene are MDHEN and SYDVKM. The germline V and J ends were trimmed by 7 bases and 1 base, with 17 bases remaining between them. CDR3 in DNA: TGTGCCAGCACCCTAGCCGGAGGCGGATCCTACGAGCAGTACTTC. The encoded protein is CASTLAGGGSYEQYF. Complete variable domain (other parts from reference TRBV28 and TRBJ2-7): DVKVTQSSRYLVKRTGEKVFLECVQDMDHENMFWYRQDPGLGLRLIYFSYDVKMKEKGDIPEGYSVSREKKERFSLILESASTNQTSMYLCASTLAGGGSYEQYFGPGTRLTVT.

This clonotype was observed a handful of times. This chain uses TRBV10-1 with TRBJ1-2, with a tentative D call TRBD1 (5 bases). V shed 5 bases and J shed 8 bases, with 15 bases lying between them. Germline CDR1 reads WNHNN; CDR2 reads SYGVQD (reference sequence). The CDR3 has 13 residues. For the CDR3, the DNA is TGCGCCAGCAGTAACGGGGACTCTATGGGCTACACCTTC. Translating gives CASSNGDSMGYTF.